These T cell receptor beta chains were read from a single sample in a study of T cells expressing NK-cell markers. Following a re-call of the 5' RACE reads, TCRdb has one entry per CDR3 protein and lacks DNA. The listing contains about 440,000 distinct CDR3 sequences. Source material: blood T cells: a sorted CD56 or NKG2C T cell subset, CD4+ or CD8+ T cells, or bulk PBMC T cells (not recorded which). These receptors all come from a woman between 18 and 69 years old in good health. CDR3s include the opening cysteine and the closing phenylalanine or tryptophan.

v_call	j_call	cdr3_aa
TRBV7-2	TRBJ2-7	CASSPEIFYEQYF
TRBV30	TRBJ2-1	CAWIWGGSYNEQFF
TRBV2	TRBJ2-7	CASSAGGPHEQYF
TRBV5-1	TRBJ1-4	CASSLATGGADEKLFF
TRBV7-7	TRBJ2-5	CASSSTALATQYF
TRBV12-3/TRBV12-4	TRBJ1-2	CASSLDRGGYGYTF
TRBV24-1	TRBJ1-5	CATSDSRGDQPQHF
TRBV5-1	TRBJ2-3	CASSLVITDTQYF
TRBV12-3/TRBV12-4	TRBJ2-7	CASRPELAGNFYEQYF
TRBV5-6	TRBJ2-3	CASSLGWREGDTQYF
TRBV20-1	TRBJ2-1	CSARVNGASGSLRVYEQFF
TRBV5-1	TRBJ1-4	CASTPSPGGEKLFF
TRBV11-2	TRBJ2-7	CASSLVGGDYEQYF
TRBV20-1	TRBJ1-6	CSARDRVWGTNSPLHF
TRBV29-1	TRBJ2-7	CSVEAPPTGTQPYEQYF
TRBV5-5	TRBJ2-1	CASPPPGVYYNEQFF
TRBV9	TRBJ1-2	CASSATDRYYGYTF
TRBV6-4	TRBJ2-1	CASSLAGGGYNEQFF
TRBV19	TRBJ1-5	CASSFVSGAGNQPQHF
TRBV29-1	TRBJ2-2	CSGGGAINTGELFF
TRBV6-1	TRBJ2-5	CASRDTPPQETQYF
TRBV6-2/TRBV6-3	TRBJ2-7	CASRLAGVYEQYF
TRBV29-1	TRBJ1-2	CSVGGGGGGYGYTF
TRBV12-3/TRBV12-4	TRBJ2-1	CASIPSSGGYNEQFF
TRBV25-1	TRBJ2-3	CASTSSGTSGGDTQYF
TRBV6-2/TRBV6-3	TRBJ2-2	CASLYGATGGELFF
TRBV6-2/TRBV6-3	TRBJ2-7	CASSYPAYEQYF
TRBV12-3/TRBV12-4	TRBJ2-1	CASSSERIWGRDEQFF
TRBV4-3	TRBJ1-2	CASSQDGGVGYGYTF
TRBV7-2	TRBJ1-2	CASTPYGGDYGYTF
TRBV7-2	TRBJ2-3	CASSRLLGVGDTQYF
TRBV18	TRBJ2-1	CASSPPTGNSYNEQFF
TRBV15	TRBJ2-7	CATSRDRGQGYEQYF
TRBV7-2	TRBJ2-1	CASGSVGSSYNEQFF
TRBV5-1	TRBJ1-2	CASSLETGSDGYTF
TRBV12-3/TRBV12-4	TRBJ2-1	CASSRTSGEYNEQFF
TRBV3-1	TRBJ2-7	CASSQAPPFGYEQYF
TRBV5-1	TRBJ2-5	CASKIEETQYF
TRBV18	TRBJ1-5	CASSPERATQPQHF
TRBV4-2	TRBJ2-7	CASSHDEFADASGVQYF
TRBV30	TRBJ2-2	CAWSMGRGGELFF
TRBV12-3/TRBV12-4	TRBJ1-5	CASSSTGGIDQPQHF
TRBV12-5	TRBJ2-5	CASGPSRRGSHNKETQYF
TRBV12-3/TRBV12-4	TRBJ2-3	CASSFSAGATDTQYF
TRBV7-2	TRBJ2-1	CASSSIAGAPPNEQFF
TRBV7-2	TRBJ1-2	CASSLGQFNYGYTF
TRBV19	TRBJ2-7	CASSIGGLNEQYF
TRBV29-1	TRBJ2-5	CSADGGETQYF
TRBV5-1	TRBJ2-1	CASSLVAGRGEQFF
TRBV5-1	TRBJ2-1	CASSLGRQYNEQFF
TRBV6-1	TRBJ2-2	CASLRGNTGELFF
TRBV12-3/TRBV12-4	TRBJ2-3	CASRKTSGGQVDTQYF